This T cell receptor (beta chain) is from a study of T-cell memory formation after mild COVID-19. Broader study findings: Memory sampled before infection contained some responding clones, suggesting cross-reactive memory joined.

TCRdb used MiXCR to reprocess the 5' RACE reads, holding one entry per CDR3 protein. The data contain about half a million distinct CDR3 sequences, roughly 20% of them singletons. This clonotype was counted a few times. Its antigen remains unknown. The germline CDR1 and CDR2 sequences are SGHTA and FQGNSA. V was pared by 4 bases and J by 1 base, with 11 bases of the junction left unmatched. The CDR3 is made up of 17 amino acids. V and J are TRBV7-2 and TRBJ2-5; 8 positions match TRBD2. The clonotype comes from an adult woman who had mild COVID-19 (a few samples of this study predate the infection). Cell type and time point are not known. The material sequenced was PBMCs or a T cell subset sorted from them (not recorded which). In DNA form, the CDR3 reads TGTGCCAGCAGCTCCTGGGGGGCTAGCGGGCCCCAAGAGACCCAGTACTTC. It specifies CASSSWGASGPQETQYF.